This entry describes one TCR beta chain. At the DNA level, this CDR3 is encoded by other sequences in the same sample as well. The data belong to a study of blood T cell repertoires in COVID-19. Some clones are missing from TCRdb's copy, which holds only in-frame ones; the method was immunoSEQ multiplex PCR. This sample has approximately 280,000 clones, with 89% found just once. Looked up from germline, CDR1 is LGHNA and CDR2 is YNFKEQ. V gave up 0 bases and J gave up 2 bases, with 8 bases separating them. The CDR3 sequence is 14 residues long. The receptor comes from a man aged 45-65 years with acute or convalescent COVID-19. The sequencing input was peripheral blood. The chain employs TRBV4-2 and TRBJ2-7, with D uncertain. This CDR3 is CASSQDLAAYEQYF. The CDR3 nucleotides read TGTGCCAGCAGCCAAGATTTGGCAGCCTACGAGCAGTACTTC.